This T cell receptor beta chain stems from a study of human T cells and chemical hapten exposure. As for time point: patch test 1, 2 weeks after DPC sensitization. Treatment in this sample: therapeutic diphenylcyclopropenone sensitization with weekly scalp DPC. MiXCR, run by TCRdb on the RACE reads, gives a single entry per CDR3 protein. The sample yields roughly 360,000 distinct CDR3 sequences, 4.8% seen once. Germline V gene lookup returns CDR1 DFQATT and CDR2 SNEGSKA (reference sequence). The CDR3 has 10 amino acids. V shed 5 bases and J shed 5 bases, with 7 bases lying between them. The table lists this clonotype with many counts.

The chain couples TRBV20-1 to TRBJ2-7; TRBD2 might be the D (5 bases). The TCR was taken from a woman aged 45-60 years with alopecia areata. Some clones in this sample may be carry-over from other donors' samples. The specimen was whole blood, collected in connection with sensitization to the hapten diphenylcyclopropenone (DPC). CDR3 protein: CSAGSHEQYF. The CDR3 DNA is TGCAGTGCTGGGAGCCACGAGCAGTACTTC.